The 15 T cell receptor beta chains presented below share a single source sample, sequenced in a study of T cell clonality in common variable immunodeficiency. These receptors' antigens are unknown. Notes on the study in general: Common variable immunodeficiency TCR beta sequences reportedly had fewer deletions and N-nucleotide insertions.

Sequencing was performed with immunoSEQ multiplex PCR; in TCRdb, only in-frame clones are kept and a portion is missing. This repertoire holds about 28,000 clones, and none appear only once. Sequenced input: peripheral blood mononuclear cells. These receptors were collected from a human donor with common variable immunodeficiency.

In this sample, this clone turned up a few times. The chain's CDR3 is CASSSTLAPREQYF. CDR3 DNA (partial): TGTGCCAGCAGCTCCACCCTAGCCCCACGCGAG. The chain combines TRBV11-2 with TRBJ2-7; possible D gene TRBD2, 5 bases. From the germline J gene comes the end of the CDR3, since the read stops 3 residues before it. Looked up from germline, CDR1 is SGHAT and CDR2 is FQNNGV. V was cut by 4 bases and J by 6 bases, with 16 bases left in between. The CDR3 extends over 14 amino acids.

This clone was observed at least ten times. The read halts 3 residues ahead of the CDR3 end, with the missing end drawn from the germline J gene. The J gene is TRBJ1-3, the V gene TRBV7-3; D is undetermined. CDR1 is SGHTA, CDR2 FQGTGA, per germline. The CDR3 consists of 16 residues. V was cut by 3 bases and J by 1 base, with 13 bases left in between. The CDR3 bases that were read are TGTGCCAGCAGCTTGAGTCCAGTGCTTTCTGGAAACACC. This sequence encodes CASSLSPVLSGNT. The full CDR3 is CASSLSPVLSGNTIYF.

This clone was recorded at least ten times. The CDR3 is cut off 3 residues early in the read; its end comes from the germline J gene. The rearrangement uses TRBV6-2 or TRBV6-3 and TRBJ2-7, with no clear D. Germline CDR1 is MNHEY and CDR2 is SVGEGT. The germline V and J ends were trimmed by 2 bases and 2 bases, with 10 bases remaining between them. This CDR3 has 14 residues. CDR3 sequence reads: CASSYGGQAYEQYF. The sequenced CDR3 bases are TGTGCCAGCAGTTACGGTGGGCAGGCCTACGAG.

A note on this clone: The read halts 3 residues ahead of the CDR3 end, with the missing end drawn from the germline J gene. The genes are TRBV30 and TRBJ1-3; D is undetermined. Germline CDR1 is GTSNPN and CDR2 is SVGIG (reference sequence). This CDR3 spans 13 amino acids. V was cut by 1 base and J by 8 bases, with 12 bases left in between. Partial CDR3 DNA: TGTGCCTGGAGTGACACAGTAGCGGACACC. It translates to CAWSDTVADT. The whole CDR3 protein reads CAWSDTVADTIYF.

This clone occurred many times. Coverage ceases 3 residues before the CDR3 finishes, and the germline J gene fills in the end. The chain combines TRBV5-1 with TRBJ2-5, with TRBD2 matching 9 bases. This CDR3 is 17 amino acids long. J was trimmed by 2 bases and V by 4 bases; bases with no gene match: 12. Germline V CDR1 and CDR2: SGHRS, YFSETQ. The covered CDR3 bases are TGCGCCAGCAGCCGGACGCGGACTAGCGCGGATCAAGAGACC. This sequence encodes CASSRTRTSADQET. The whole CDR3 protein is CASSRTRTSADQETQYF.

This clone has at least ten counts. The missing CDR3 end, 3 residues past where the read stops, is filled in from the germline J gene. The genes are TRBV14 and TRBJ2-2; no definite D call. V was shortened by 3 bases and J by 4 bases, with 12 bases between the two germline ends. Per germline, CDR1 SGHDN and CDR2 FVKESK. The CDR3 extends over 15 amino acids. The sequenced part of the CDR3 DNA is TGTGCCAGCAGCCAGAGCATGGTCTTCACCGGGGAG. Translating it yields CASSQSMVFTGE. In full, the CDR3 is CASSQSMVFTGELFF.

This clone appeared many times. With the read ending 3 residues before the CDR3 end, the germline J gene is used to fill in that end. V is TRBV6-1 and J is TRBJ2-1; 11 bases fit TRBD2. Germline lookup yields CDR1 MNHNS and CDR2 SASEGT. This CDR3 comprises 16 residues. The junction had 7 bases not matched to a gene; V was cut back by 3 bases and J by 6 bases. Partial CDR3 DNA: TGTGCCAGCAGTGAGGGAACTAGCGGGAGAACCAATGAG. Translated: CASSEGTSGRTNE. The whole CDR3 region reads CASSEGTSGRTNEQFF.

A word on this clone: One base away lies a much larger clone, so this may be a sequencing read error. Read data end 3 residues before the CDR3 end; the end is taken from the germline J gene. Other DNA sequences in this specimen translate into the identical CDR3. The genes are TRBV2 and TRBJ2-7; TRBD1 matches at 7 bases. The length of the CDR3 is 14 residues. Germline lookup yields CDR1 SNHLY and CDR2 FYNNEI. V lost 8 bases to trimming and J lost 4 bases; unmatched junction nucleotides: 11. CDR3 residues: CASLTGSGSYEQYF. The CDR3 bases that were read are TGTGCCAGCTTGACAGGGTCAGGGTCATACGAG.

Turning to this clone: The CDR3 end lies 3 residues beyond the end of the read and is filled in from the germline J gene. The rearrangement joins TRBV18 to TRBJ2-1; D is undetermined. Germline CDR1 is KGHSH and CDR2 is LQKENI. This CDR3 is built from 13 residues. Trimming removed 1 base from V and 9 bases from J, with 10 bases in between. CDR3 in amino acids: CASSPRQEGEQFF. The sequenced CDR3 bases are TGTGCCAGCTCACCACGGCAGGAAGGTGAG.

This clone was counted at least ten times. The observed sequence ends 3 residues before the CDR3 terminus, with the missing tail filled in from the germline J gene. V gene TRBV10-1 combines with J gene TRBJ1-1; a weak D match, TRBD1 (5 bases). The CDR3 covers 12 residues. CDR1 WNHNN and CDR2 SYGVQD come from the germline V gene (reference sequence). Deletions cut 4 bases from V and 3 bases from J, with 6 bases between. CDR3 residues: CASSGQHTEAFF. The DNA read from the CDR3 is TGCGCCAGCAGTGGACAGCACACTGAA.

This clone was counted ten times or more. The read gets to within 3 residues of the CDR3 end, and the germline J gene fills in the rest. The V gene is TRBV19, the J gene TRBJ1-1, with TRBD1 matching 11 bases. Germline values: CDR1 LNHDA, CDR2 SQIVND (reference sequence). V gave up 3 bases and J gave up 2 bases; unmatched junction bases: 11. The CDR3 has 18 residues. The CDR3 region is CASSILSGTGGSNTEAFF. CDR3 bases read: TGTGCCAGTAGTATCCTTTCTGGGACAGGGGGTTCAAACACTGAA.

This clone was detected many times. The read gets to within 3 residues of the CDR3 end, and the germline J gene fills in the rest. The chain links TRBV20-1 to TRBJ2-1, with D tentatively TRBD2 (5 bases). Germline CDR1 is DFQATT and CDR2 is SNEGSKA (reference sequence). The CDR3 extends over 12 amino acids. The ends were cut back, 6 bases at V and 7 bases at J, with 13 bases in the middle. The CDR3 sequence is CSADGIANEQFF. The sequenced CDR3 bases are TGCAGTGCGGACGGGATAGCGAATGAG.

The table lists this clone with many counts. The read ends 3 residues early relative to the CDR3; the germline J gene fills the gap. The genes are TRBV5-1 and TRBJ2-5; 9 positions agree with TRBD1. The V and J ends lost 3 bases and 4 bases, in that order; junction bases with no gene match: 4. Per the germline V gene, CDR1 is SGHRS and CDR2 is YFSETQ. The CDR3 has 14 amino acids. This CDR3 is CASSWGQGGETQYF. Incomplete CDR3 DNA: TGCGCCAGCAGCTGGGGACAGGGCGGAGAGACC.

This clone was seen ten or more times. The read finishes 3 residues shy of the CDR3 end, and the germline J gene is used to complete it. The J gene is TRBJ2-5, the V gene TRBV5-1, with TRBD2 identical over 8 bases. CDR1 and CDR2 (germline): SGHRS, YFSETQ. V gave up 5 bases and J gave up 5 bases; unmatched junction bases: 11. CDR3 length: 15 residues. CDR3 bases read: TGCGCCAGCAGTAGGAGGCGGGAGGATTTTGAGACC. It codes for CASSRRREDFET. The whole CDR3 region reads CASSRRREDFETQYF.

In its sample, this clone was seen many times. The read ends 3 residues shy of where the CDR3 ends; the end is completed using the germline J gene. J is TRBJ1-1 and V is TRBV28; D unclear. The CDR3 contains 13 residues. The germline V and J ends were trimmed by 2 bases and 3 bases, with 7 bases remaining between them. The germline V gene encodes CDR1 MDHEN and CDR2 SYDVKM. CDR3 protein: CASSLTRHTEAFF. The CDR3 bases that were read are TGTGCCAGCAGTTTAACCAGGCACACTGAA.